This T cell receptor beta chain was obtained from a study of blood T cell repertoires in COVID-19. Study as a whole: Samples came from the United States, Italy and Spain, spanning acute and convalescent COVID-19. PBMCs, B-cell-depleted T cells, or T cells provided the cDNA or gDNA that made up the material.

The CDR3 consists of 12 residues. Germline lookup yields CDR1 SQVTM and CDR2 ANQGSEA. Trimming shortened V by 3 bases and J by 4 bases, and 9 bases separated the two germline ends. In the original workflow: The assay estimated nucleated cells by amplifying reference gene primers. TCRdb keeps only in-frame clones here, not all; method: immunoSEQ multiplex PCR. From that table come the V and J calls and clone size; the DNA was used to work out D and trimming. In the table there are around 72,000 clones, around 88% of which are singletons. This sequence joins TRBV29-1 and TRBJ1-2; no clear D gene. The clonotype comes from a woman between 70 and 85 years old with acute or convalescent COVID-19. The material sequenced was peripheral blood. The CDR3 reads CSVDREGYGYTF. The CDR3 DNA is TGCAGCGTTGACCGCGAGGGCTATGGCTACACCTTC. The whole variable domain, remainder taken from reference TRBV29-1 and TRBJ1-2, is SAVISQKPSRDICQRGTSLTIQCQVDSQVTMMFWYRQQPGQSLTLIATANQGSEATYESGFVIDKFPISRPNLTFSTLTVSNMSPEDSSIYLCSVDREGYGYTFGSGTRLTVV.